The sequence of this T cell receptor beta chain was determined in a study of technical replicates of blood from several donors. Between the trimmed V and J ends, which lost 5 bases and 2 bases, there was a span of 19 bases. The CDR3 is 16 amino acids. Germline CDR1 and CDR2: MNHEY and SMNVEV (reference sequence). Clones were read by immunoSEQ multiplex PCR, and TCRdb kept only the in-frame ones, dropping some. This table has fewer than 90,000 clones, over 90% appearing once. Sequenced sample: T cells isolated from PBMCs. The chain uses TRBV27 and TRBJ2-7; possibly TRBD1 for D (5 bases). This clonotype was sampled from a human donor in good health. The CDR3 protein is CASSRNGQGAPYEQYF. The CDR3 coding sequence is TGTGCCAGCAGTCGAAATGGGCAGGGTGCCCCCTACGAGCAGTACTTC.